The next 16 T cell receptor beta chains were all read from a single sample in a study of early T cells in non-severe SARS-CoV-2 infection. TCRdb re-called the 5' RACE reads through MiXCR, storing one row per CDR3 protein. In the table there are roughly 100,000 distinct CDR3 sequences, around 12% of which are singletons. The sequenced sample was whole blood, obtained at baseline. The receptors here all came from an adult who was a healthcare worker with PCR-confirmed SARS-CoV-2 infection or an uninfected control (not recorded which).

In its sample, this clonotype was seen a few times. The rearrangement links TRBV5-6 to TRBJ1-3; D is undetermined. The length of the CDR3 is 11 residues. CDR1 and CDR2 from the germline V gene are SGHDT and YYEEEE. V was pared by 3 bases and J by 4 bases, with 2 bases between. The CDR3 region has the DNA TGTGCCAGCAGCTCCGGAAACACCATATATTTT. Encoded protein: CASSSGNTIYF.

This clonotype was seen a handful of times. V gene TRBV7-3 combines with J gene TRBJ2-3, with 7 bases lining up with TRBD2. With V trimmed by 5 bases and J by 4 bases, 6 bases remained unmatched. CDR1 and CDR2 (germline): SGHTA, FQGTGA. The CDR3 contains 14 residues. The CDR3 loop is CASSIMGGADTQYF. In DNA form, the CDR3 reads TGTGCCAGCAGCATAATGGGAGGGGCAGATACGCAGTATTTT.

The sample holds a few counts of this clonotype. V usage is TRBV25-1 and J usage is TRBJ1-6; D is unclear. With 3 bases removed from V and 14 bases from J, the gap between germline ends came to 14 bases. CDR3 size: 13 residues. Germline V gene data show CDR1 as MGHDK and CDR2 as SYGVNS. CDR3 sequence (DNA): TGTGCCAGCAGTGATAACCCCATGAGGACCCTCCACTTT. This gives the protein CASSDNPMRTLHF.

This clonotype was recorded at least ten times. V is TRBV15 and J is TRBJ1-1, with 8 bases that match TRBD1. Trimming took 5 bases from V and 3 from J; bases not matched to a gene: 14. The germline V gene has CDR1 LNHNV and CDR2 YYDKDF (reference sequence). The CDR3 is 17 amino acids. CDR3 region: CATSPWDRSFVDTEAFF. CDR3 in DNA: TGTGCCACCAGCCCCTGGGACAGGAGTTTTGTTGACACTGAAGCTTTCTTT.

As regards this clonotype: This CDR3 fails to terminate in the conserved phenylalanine or tryptophan, so it likely reflects a read error. This chain links TRBV24-1 with TRBJ2-7, with TRBD1 matching over 7 bases. The CDR3 consists of 11 residues. CDR1 and CDR2 (germline): KGHDR, SFDVKD. Trimming removed 4 bases from V and 7 bases from J; junction bases left unmatched: 0. In DNA, the CDR3 is TGTGCCACCAGTGACAGGGGGGAGCAGTACCTC. Its translation is CATSDRGEQYL.

The V call is TRBV24-1, the J call TRBJ2-3; TRBD1 might be the D (5 bases). The CDR3 sequence is 15 residues long. Between the trimmed V and J ends, which lost 4 bases and 0 bases, there was a span of 10 bases. CDR1 is KGHDR, CDR2 SFDVKD, per germline. In DNA, the CDR3 is TGTGCCACCAGTGAAGGGGCAGGCAGCACAGATACGCAGTATTTT. Its translation is CATSEGAGSTDTQYF.

This clonotype came up a few times. The CDR3 DNA is TGCAGCTGTTGCGGGGCGAGCTCCTACGAGCAGTACTTC. Its translation is CSCCGASSYEQYF. This chain links TRBV29-1 with TRBJ2-7, with a weak D call TRBD2 (6 bases). The V and J ends lost 8 bases and 0 bases respectively, with 14 bases between them. Germline-derived CDR1 and CDR2 are SQVTM and ANQGSEA. The length of the CDR3 is 13 residues.

V usage is TRBV24-1 and J usage is TRBJ2-1; tentative D call: TRBD1 (6 bases). The CDR3 length is 16 residues. Trimming left V 4 bases short and J 4 bases short, with 16 bases between. Per the germline V gene, CDR1 is KGHDR and CDR2 is SFDVKD. The CDR3 spells CATSDRQALGYNEQFF. The CDR3 DNA is TGTGCCACCAGTGACCGACAGGCCTTGGGGTACAATGAGCAGTTCTTC.

This chain links TRBV7-8 with TRBJ1-2, with 7 nucleotides matching TRBD1. Trimming removed 10 bases from V and 2 bases from J; junction bases left unmatched: 4. Per the germline V gene, CDR1 is SGHVS and CDR2 is FQNEAQ. The CDR3 contains 12 residues. CDR3 residues: CAIPDRNYGYTF. Written as DNA, the CDR3 is TGTGCCATCCCGGACAGGAACTATGGCTACACCTTC.

This clonotype was recorded at least ten times. The J gene is TRBJ2-1, the V gene TRBV6-6; 7 bases are shared with TRBD1. Germline V gene lookup returns CDR1 MNHNY and CDR2 SVGAGI (reference sequence). V was clipped by 6 bases and J by 5 bases; unmatched bases: 7. CDR3 length: 14 residues. The CDR3 region is CASRGTAMNNEQFF. As DNA, the CDR3 is TGTGCCAGCAGAGGGACAGCCATGAACAATGAGCAGTTCTTC.

The chain links TRBV12-3 or TRBV12-4 to TRBJ1-1; 10 bases map to TRBD1. CDR3 length equals 18 residues. V gave up 9 bases and J gave up 4 bases; unmatched junction bases: 20. For the CDR3, the DNA is TGTGCCAGTGGGAAGGGACAGGGGAGCCAGTTCGGGGTCACTGAAGCTTTCTTT. This encodes CASGKGQGSQFGVTEAFF.

The sample holds many counts of this clonotype. V usage is TRBV5-1 and J usage is TRBJ2-7; D is unresolved. V lost 2 bases, J lost 4 bases, and 7 bases lay in between. This CDR3 contains 12 residues. Germline V lookup: CDR1 SGHRS, CDR2 YFSETQ. CDR3 DNA: TGCGCCAGCAGCTTAGATTTGTACGAGCAGTACTTC. This gives the protein CASSLDLYEQYF.

V is TRBV20-1 and J is TRBJ2-7, with TRBD1 matching over 9 bases. Trimming at V came to 7 bases and at J to 5 bases, leaving 6 bases not matched to a gene. Germline V gene sequence: CDR1 DFQATT, CDR2 SNEGSKA (reference sequence). The CDR3 has 12 residues. The CDR3 reads CSGGQGGDEQYF. In DNA form, the CDR3 reads TGCAGTGGGGGACAGGGAGGAGACGAGCAGTACTTC.

V usage is TRBV5-6 and J usage is TRBJ2-4; tentatively, D is TRBD1 or TRBD2 (5 bases each). In germline, CDR1 is SGHDT, CDR2 YYEEEE. V was trimmed by 6 bases and J by 6 bases, leaving 16 bases between them. This CDR3 comprises 14 residues. The CDR3 DNA sequence: TGTGCCAGCACACTCGCCGGGGCCCTAAACATTCAGTACTTC. This gives the protein CASTLAGALNIQYF.

This clonotype was picked up a small number of times. The genes are TRBV7-9 and TRBJ2-7, with TRBD2 matching 9 bases. CDR3 length: 18 amino acids. The germline gives CDR1 SEHNR, CDR2 FQNEAQ (reference sequence). The junction had 10 bases not matched to a gene; V was cut back by 1 base and J by 0 bases. Here the CDR3 reads CASSLELGRTSDSYEQYF. In nucleotides, the CDR3 is TGTGCCAGCAGCTTAGAATTAGGGCGGACTAGCGACTCCTACGAGCAGTACTTC.

J is TRBJ2-2 and V is TRBV19, with 9 nucleotides matching TRBD2. CDR1 LNHDA and CDR2 SQIVND come from the germline V gene (reference sequence). The CDR3 length is 16 residues. Trimming took 7 bases from V and 7 from J; bases not matched to a gene: 13. The CDR3 bases are TGTGCCAGTAAGCCGGGACTAGCCTTAAGCGGCGGGGAGCTGTTTTTT. This sequence encodes CASKPGLALSGGELFF.